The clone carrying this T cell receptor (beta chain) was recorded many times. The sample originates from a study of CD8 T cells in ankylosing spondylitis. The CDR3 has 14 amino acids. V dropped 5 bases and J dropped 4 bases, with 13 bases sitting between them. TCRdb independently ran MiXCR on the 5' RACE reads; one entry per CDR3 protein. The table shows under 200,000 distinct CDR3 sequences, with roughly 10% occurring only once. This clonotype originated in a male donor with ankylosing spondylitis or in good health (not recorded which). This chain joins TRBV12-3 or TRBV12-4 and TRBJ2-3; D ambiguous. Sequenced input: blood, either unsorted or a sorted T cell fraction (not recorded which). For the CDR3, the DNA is TGTGCCAGCAGTCCCACCTCGTCTCCAGATACGCAGTATTTT. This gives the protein CASSPTSSPDTQYF.